The 21 T cell receptor beta chains in this list originate from one sample, sequenced in a study of blood T cell repertoires in COVID-19. Sequenced by immunoSEQ multiplex PCR; TCRdb stores in-frame clones only, minus some. The data show 450,000 to 600,000 clones, approximately 86% seen once. Specimen: PBMCs or T cells enriched from blood (not recorded which). Receptors were obtained from a woman between 18 and 29 years old who had recovered from COVID-19.

This chain links TRBV3-1 (or the pseudogene TRBV3-2) with TRBJ2-3; 7 positions match TRBD1. CDR3 length: 15 residues. The J segment lost 4 bases and the V segment lost 5 bases, leaving 9 bases of the junction unmatched. CDR1 is LGHDT and CDR2 is YNNKEL in the germline V gene (reference sequence). The CDR3 DNA follows: TGTGCCAGCAGCGACCAGGGGGTTGGAGCAGATACGCAGTATTTT. Translating gives CASSDQGVGADTQYF.

The rearrangement joins TRBV6-1 to TRBJ1-2; no definite D call. The CDR3 has 14 amino acids. From germline, CDR1 is MNHNS and CDR2 SASEGT. The ends were cut back, 3 bases at V and 3 bases at J, with 11 bases in the middle. The CDR3 loop is CASSDMWAYYGYTF. DNA for the CDR3: TGTGCCAGCAGTGACATGTGGGCCTACTATGGCTACACCTTC.

The chain combines TRBV7-2 with TRBJ2-7, with D possibly TRBD1 on 6 matching bases. Germline-derived CDR1 and CDR2 are SGHTA and FQGNSA. The V gene lost 4 bases and the J gene lost 5 bases, with 27 bases spanning the gap. This CDR3 is 18 amino acids long. Here the CDR3 DNA reads TGTGCCAGCAGCTCCTCTCGAACCCAGGGGAGTTGGGGAGACGAGCAGTACTTC. This translates into CASSSSRTQGSWGDEQYF.

The CDR3 region has the DNA TGTGCCAGCAGCGCCGGGGGACAGCTCTACAATGAGCAGTTCTTC. Translating it yields CASSAGGQLYNEQFF. The chain joins TRBV9 to TRBJ2-1; maybe TRBD1 (7 bases). This CDR3 contains 15 residues. CDR1 and CDR2 (germline): SGDLS, YYNGEE. The germline V and J ends were trimmed by 3 bases and 3 bases, with 13 bases remaining between them.

The chain employs TRBV30 and TRBJ1-3; D unresolved. The CDR3 spans 14 residues. Looked up from germline, CDR1 is GTSNPN and CDR2 is SVGIG (reference sequence). Trimming stripped 6 bases from V and 1 base from J, with 13 bases between. The CDR3 sequence: CACFSGWSGNTIYF. In nucleotides, the CDR3 is TGTGCCTGTTTTTCCGGGTGGTCTGGAAACACCATATATTTT.

The table lists this clone with a few counts. The CDR3: CASSNRDRSTNEKLFF. CDR3 coding DNA: TGTGCCAGCAGTAATAGGGACAGATCAACTAATGAAAAACTGTTTTTT. The genes are TRBV3-1 (or the pseudogene TRBV3-2) and TRBJ1-4, with 7 bases lining up with TRBD1. The CDR3 extends over 16 amino acids. Losses at the gene ends were 6 bases for V and 0 bases for J; bases not matched to a gene: 7. Germline assignment: CDR1 LGHDT and CDR2 YNNKEL (reference sequence).

The V call is TRBV7-2, the J call TRBJ2-7; 11 bases fit TRBD2. Trimming at V came to 2 bases and at J to 0 bases, leaving 0 bases not matched to a gene. The CDR3 has 15 residues. CDR1 SGHTA and CDR2 FQGNSA come from the germline V gene. In nucleotides, the CDR3 is TGTGCCAGCAGCTTAACTAGCGGGAGCTCCTACGAGCAGTACTTC. This encodes CASSLTSGSSYEQYF.

CDR3 residues: CASSKDRDHTGELFF. The DNA of the CDR3 is TGCGCCAGCAGCAAGGACAGGGACCACACCGGGGAGCTGTTTTTT. The rearrangement uses TRBV23-1 and TRBJ2-2; 8 bases line up with TRBD1. TRBV23-1 is noted as an ORF with a role that remains uncertain. V lost 6 bases, J lost 3 bases, and 6 bases stayed unmatched. The CDR3 is 15 amino acids.

The J gene is TRBJ2-7, the V gene TRBV3-1 (or the pseudogene TRBV3-2); 7 bases line up with TRBD2. The CDR3 spans 14 residues. Germline-derived CDR1 and CDR2 are LGHDT and YNNKEL (reference sequence). Trimming cost V 5 bases and J 3 bases; bases outside gene matches: 7. CDR3 nucleotides: TGTGCCAGCAGCTCGGTATCGGGGGGCTACGAGCAGTACTTC. The encoded protein is CASSSVSGGYEQYF.

This chain uses TRBV6-5 with TRBJ1-2, with D maybe TRBD1 (6 bases). CDR1 and CDR2 (germline): MNHEY, SVGAGI. V lost 7 bases, J lost 5 bases, and 17 bases lay in between. The CDR3 runs 14 residues. CDR3 residues: CASIRGGARYGYTF. CDR3 in DNA: TGTGCCAGCATCAGAGGGGGGGCGCGATATGGCTACACCTTC.

As regards this clone: The identical CDR3 is also encoded by other nucleotide sequences in the sample. This rearrangement joins TRBV19 to TRBJ2-3, with a possible D match to TRBD1 (7 bases). The CDR3 contains 14 residues. Trimming cost V 5 bases and J 3 bases, with 12 bases left between them. Germline-derived CDR1 and CDR2 are LNHDA and SQIVND (reference sequence). The CDR3 DNA follows: TGTGCCAGTAGTCCCCAGGGGGGAACAGATACGCAGTATTTT. Its protein is CASSPQGGTDTQYF. Full variable domain (missing parts from reference TRBV19 and TRBJ2-3): DGGITQSPKYLFRKEGQNVTLSCEQNLNHDAMYWYRQDPGQGLRLIYYSQIVNDFQKGDIAEGYSVSREKKESFPLTVTSAQKNPTAFYLCASSPQGGTDTQYFGPGTRLTVL.

V is TRBV2 and J is TRBJ1-1; TRBD1 matches at 9 bases. The germline CDR1 and CDR2 sequences are SNHLY and FYNNEI. The CDR3 has 16 residues. V gave up 3 bases and J gave up 5 bases; unmatched junction bases: 10. CDR3 in amino acids: CASSDLAGTGSTEAFF. In DNA, the CDR3 is TGTGCCAGCAGTGATTTAGCCGGGACAGGGTCAACTGAAGCTTTCTTT.

As for this clone: The germline gene is not matched at one end of the junction; a read error may be the cause. This sequence joins TRBV7-7 and TRBJ2-1, with TRBD2 identical over 9 bases. The CDR3 consists of 16 residues. Looked up from germline, CDR1 is SSHAT and CDR2 is FNYEAQ (reference sequence). The CDR3 sequence: CASSLSAGGRDNEQFF. The CDR3, as DNA: TGTGCTAGCAGCTTATCAGCGGGGGGCAGGGACAATGAGCAGTTCTTC.

This clone was counted once. The chain is built from TRBV3-1 (or the pseudogene TRBV3-2) and TRBJ2-7; a weak D match, TRBD1 (6 bases). Trimming took off 5 bases at V and 3 bases at J, with 17 bases between the two ends. This CDR3 contains 15 residues. Germline V gene data show CDR1 as LGHDT and CDR2 as YNNKEL (reference sequence). This chain's CDR3 is CASSDTPQDSYEQYF. In DNA form, the CDR3 reads TGTGCCAGCAGCGACACCCCGCAGGACAGCTACGAGCAGTACTTC.

The V and J genes are TRBV6-5 and TRBJ2-5; 10 bases align to TRBD1. The CDR3 consists of 15 residues. CDR1 is MNHEY and CDR2 is SVGAGI in the germline V gene. V dropped 6 bases and J dropped 4; count of bases not matched to a gene: 8. The CDR3 loop is CASRGGTGAGETQYF. The CDR3 nucleotides are TGTGCCAGCAGGGGGGGGACAGGGGCAGGAGAGACCCAGTACTTC.

This rearrangement joins TRBV5-1 to TRBJ2-1; 8 nucleotides agree with TRBD2. The germline gives CDR1 SGHRS, CDR2 YFSETQ. The CDR3 loop spans 15 amino acids. The trim removed 0 bases at V and 7 bases at J, leaving 6 bases unmatched. CDR3 in DNA: TGCGCCAGCAGCTTGGAAGCGGGAGAACGTAATGAGCAGTTCTTC. Encoded protein: CASSLEAGERNEQFF.

The chain is built from TRBV30 and TRBJ2-2; D is uncertain. The CDR3 has 14 residues. CDR1 is GTSNPN, CDR2 SVGIG, per germline (reference sequence). The V gene lost 0 bases and the J gene lost 1 base, with 6 bases spanning the gap. In DNA form, the CDR3 reads TGTGCCTGGAGTGTACAACGGAACACCGGGGAGCTGTTTTTT. It is translated as CAWSVQRNTGELFF. The entire variable domain, with the rest obtained from reference TRBV30 and TRBJ2-2, is as follows: SQTIHQWPATLVQPVGSPLSLECTVEGTSNPNLYWYRQAAGRGLQLLFYSVGIGQISSEVPQNLSASRPQDRQFILSSKKLLLSDSGFYLCAWSVQRNTGELFFGEGSRLTVL.

The gene calls are TRBV28 and TRBJ1-1, with TRBD1 matching 7 bases. Trimming cost V 4 bases and J 1 base; bases outside gene matches: 6. Germline assignment: CDR1 MDHEN and CDR2 SYDVKM. This CDR3 is built from 15 residues. The DNA for the CDR3 is TGTGCCAGCAGTTCCCCGGACAGGACGAACACTGAAGCTTTCTTT. Encoded protein: CASSSPDRTNTEAFF.

The genes are TRBV5-1 and TRBJ2-1; 7 positions match TRBD2. V lost 0 bases to trimming and J lost 7 bases; unmatched junction nucleotides: 28. CDR1 is SGHRS and CDR2 is YFSETQ in the germline V gene. This CDR3 has 22 amino acids. The CDR3 sequence is CASSLDPFILRLAPVKANEQFF. The DNA for the CDR3 is TGCGCCAGCAGCTTGGACCCCTTCATCCTTAGACTAGCCCCCGTCAAGGCGAATGAGCAGTTCTTC.

This CDR3 is CASSSAGVGKEKLFF. The CDR3 DNA is TGCGCCAGCAGCTCCGCGGGGGTAGGGAAGGAAAAACTGTTTTTT. The chain combines TRBV5-1 with TRBJ1-4, with D maybe TRBD1 (5 bases). The CDR3 is made up of 15 amino acids. Trimming removed 3 bases from V and 8 bases from J, with 17 bases in between. CDR1 SGHRS and CDR2 YFSETQ come from the germline V gene.

This clone occurred a few times. V gene TRBV2 combines with J gene TRBJ2-7, with D possibly TRBD2 on 6 matching bases. CDR1 is SNHLY, CDR2 FYNNEI, per germline. The CDR3 totals 14 residues. V dropped 8 bases and J dropped 7 bases, with 21 bases sitting between them. In nucleotides, the CDR3 is TGTGCCAGCCAGAAGGTTACGAATGGGGGGGAGCAGTACTTC. This translates into CASQKVTNGGEQYF. The variable domain in full, completed from reference TRBV2 and TRBJ2-7, reads EPEVTQTPSHQVTQMGQEVILRCVPISNHLYFYWYRQILGQKVEFLVSFYNNEISEKSEIFDDQFSVERPDGSNFTLKIRSTKLEDSAMYFCASQKVTNGGEQYFGPGTRLTVT.